The 24 T cell receptor beta chains below were found in one sample sequenced in a study of blood T cell repertoires in COVID-19. Method: immunoSEQ multiplex PCR; TCRdb's copy keeps in-frame clones and lacks some. The table lists 120,000 or so clones, around four fifths of them singletons, with roughly 17% in the top ten. The sample taken for sequencing was peripheral blood. The source of these receptors is a man in his fifties or sixties with active or convalescent COVID-19.

The V and J genes are TRBV7-2 and TRBJ2-5, with 11 bases identical to TRBD2. Germline lookup yields CDR1 SGHTA and CDR2 FQGNSA. Trimming removed 1 base from V and 2 bases from J; junction bases left unmatched: 3. CDR3 length equals 16 residues. CDR3 sequence: CASSLGTSGSQETQYF. The CDR3 nucleotides are TGTGCCAGCAGCTTAGGGACTAGCGGGTCTCAAGAGACCCAGTACTTC.

This chain joins TRBV2 and TRBJ2-6, with TRBD1 matching 11 bases. Germline V gene sequence: CDR1 SNHLY, CDR2 FYNNEI. The CDR3 consists of 16 residues. V shed 6 bases, J shed 0 bases, and the junction held 1 base outside the gene matches. The CDR3 nucleotides are TGTGCCAGCAGCGGGACAGGGGGCTCTGGGGCCAACGTCCTGACTTTC. This translates into CASSGTGGSGANVLTF. Drawing the rest from reference TRBV2 and TRBJ2-6, the complete variable domain is EPEVTQTPSHQVTQMGQEVILRCVPISNHLYFYWYRQILGQKVEFLVSFYNNEISEKSEIFDDQFSVERPDGSNFTLKIRSTKLEDSAMYFCASSGTGGSGANVLTFGAGSRLTVL.

A single count supports this clone. The rearrangement links TRBV7-2 to TRBJ2-2; TRBD1 agrees at 12 bases. Trimming took 10 bases from V and 7 from J; bases not matched to a gene: 7. The CDR3 is 14 residues long. The germline V gene has CDR1 SGHTA and CDR2 FQGNSA. The CDR3 region has the DNA TGTGCCAAGGGACAGGGGGCAAAGGGCGGGGAGCTGTTTTTT. Amino acids: CAKGQGAKGGELFF.

The chain links TRBV29-1 to TRBJ1-1; TRBD1 might be the D (6 bases). This CDR3 has 20 residues. CDR1 and CDR2 (germline): SQVTM, ANQGSEA. V was cut by 2 bases and J by 2 bases, with 30 bases left in between. The DNA for the CDR3 is TGCAGCGTTGAACTCGCAGGGGTCCGAACAATAATTAACGAAAACACTGAAGCTTTCTTT. Translated: CSVELAGVRTIINENTEAFF.

The chain carries TRBV6-5 and TRBJ2-5; TRBD1 aligns across 7 bases. The CDR3 has 15 amino acids. Germline trimming cut 2 bases from V and 5 bases from J; bases unmatched to any gene: 8. CDR1 and CDR2 (germline): MNHEY, SVGAGI. CDR3 residues: CASSYGAGGRETQYF. The CDR3 nucleotides are TGTGCCAGCAGTTACGGGGCAGGGGGTAGGGAGACCCAGTACTTC.

V gene TRBV19 combines with J gene TRBJ1-3; D gene unclear. Germline CDR1 and CDR2: LNHDA and SQIVND (reference sequence). This CDR3 is 16 amino acids long. V lost 5 bases to trimming and J lost 0 bases, with 14 bases between them. The CDR3 loop reads CASSFTAQSSGNTIYF. The CDR3 coding sequence is TGTGCCAGTAGTTTTACAGCCCAGAGCTCTGGAAACACCATATATTTT.

The rearrangement links TRBV6-1 to TRBJ2-1, with 7 nucleotides matching TRBD2. The CDR3 has 13 residues. V was pared by 3 bases and J by 9 bases, with 5 bases of the junction left unmatched. From germline, CDR1 is MNHNS and CDR2 SASEGT. As DNA, the CDR3 is TGTGCCAGCAGTGAGTTGCTAGCGGTTGAGCAGTTCTTC. Protein product: CASSELLAVEQFF.

The genes are TRBV5-1 and TRBJ2-7; 8 positions match TRBD1. The germline V gene encodes CDR1 SGHRS and CDR2 YFSETQ. The CDR3 is 15 residues long. Trimming took 5 bases from V and 1 from J; bases not matched to a gene: 8. The CDR3 is CASRRGQGTSYEQYF. The CDR3 nucleotides read TGCGCCAGCAGACGAGGACAGGGTACATCCTACGAGCAGTACTTC.

J is TRBJ2-1 and V is TRBV7-9, with a tentative D call TRBD1 (6 bases). Germline V gives CDR1 SEHNR, CDR2 FQNEAQ (reference sequence). The CDR3 totals 15 residues. V lost 5 bases and J 4 bases, leaving 15 bases between the germline ends. The CDR3 is CASSHSDRLYNEQFF. The CDR3 nucleotides are TGTGCCAGCAGCCATTCGGACAGATTGTACAATGAGCAGTTCTTC.

This clone was seen just once. The chain has TRBV5-4 and TRBJ2-2, with 9 nucleotides matching TRBD1. CDR3 length: 16 amino acids. The germline V gene has CDR1 SGHNT and CDR2 YYREEE (reference sequence). Trimming took 4 bases from V and 5 from J; bases not matched to a gene: 9. The chain's CDR3 is CASSPGTGHITGELFF. The CDR3 DNA is TGTGCCAGCAGCCCGGGGACAGGGCACATTACCGGGGAGCTGTTTTTT.

The chain joins TRBV5-1 to TRBJ2-1; 13 bases are shared with TRBD2. Germline trimming cut 0 bases from V and 6 bases from J; bases unmatched to any gene: 3. The CDR3 covers 16 residues. CDR1 is SGHRS, CDR2 YFSETQ, per germline. CDR3 nucleotide sequence: TGCGCCAGCAGCTTGGAAGGACTAGCGGGAGCCAATGAGCAGTTCTTC. Protein: CASSLEGLAGANEQFF.

This clone was observed once. This rearrangement joins TRBV18 to TRBJ1-2, with D maybe TRBD1 (6 bases). With 3 bases removed from V and 4 bases from J, the gap between germline ends came to 12 bases. Per germline, CDR1 KGHSH and CDR2 LQKENI. This CDR3 has 14 residues. This chain's CDR3 is CASSPTGSGYGYTF. The CDR3 region has the DNA TGTGCCAGCTCACCCACAGGGTCGGGCTATGGCTACACCTTC.

This chain uses TRBV7-2 with TRBJ2-5; D unresolved. The CDR3 loop spans 12 amino acids. The ends were cut back, 5 bases at V and 5 bases at J, with 9 bases in the middle. Germline CDR1 is SGHTA and CDR2 is FQGNSA. The CDR3 bases are TGTGCCAGCAGCCTTAATCCGGAGACCCAGTACTTC. Protein sequence: CASSLNPETQYF. The whole variable domain, filled in from reference TRBV7-2 and TRBJ2-5, reads GAGVSQSPSNKVTEKGKDVELRCDPISGHTALYWYRQSLGQGLEFLIYFQGNSAPDKSGLPSDRFSAERTGGSVSTLTIQRTQQEDSAVYLCASSLNPETQYFGPGTRLLVL.

This clone was seen a few times. V and J are TRBV7-2 and TRBJ2-3, with 7 bases identical to TRBD2. This CDR3 has 14 amino acids. Per germline, CDR1 SGHTA and CDR2 FQGNSA. V dropped 4 bases and J dropped 7; count of bases not matched to a gene: 8. The CDR3 region has the DNA TGTGCCAGCAGCTCGCTGGGGGGGAGTTATACGCAGTATTTT. It specifies CASSSLGGSYTQYF.

The chain combines TRBV2 with TRBJ2-2, with 11 bases fitting TRBD2. Trimming at V came to 7 bases and at J to 7 bases, leaving 8 bases not matched to a gene. The CDR3 is made up of 15 amino acids. The germline CDR1 and CDR2 sequences are SNHLY and FYNNEI. The CDR3 spells CASTELAGEDGELFF. For the CDR3, the DNA is TGTGCCAGCACCGAACTAGCGGGAGAGGACGGGGAGCTGTTTTTT.

This chain connects TRBV5-1 to TRBJ2-7, with TRBD1 matching over 11 bases. The junction had 4 bases not matched to a gene; V was cut back by 4 bases and J by 1 base. The germline CDR1 and CDR2 sequences are SGHRS and YFSETQ. The CDR3 runs 15 residues. CDR3 sequence (DNA): TGCGCCAGCAGCCTAGGGACAGGGGGGTCCTACGAGCAGTACTTC. Translating gives CASSLGTGGSYEQYF. Drawing the rest from reference TRBV5-1 and TRBJ2-7, the complete variable domain is KAGVTQTPRYLIKTRGQQVTLSCSPISGHRSVSWYQQTPGQGLQFLFEYFSETQRNKGNFPGRFSGRQFSNSRSEMNVSTLELGDSALYLCASSLGTGGSYEQYFGPGTRLTVT.

CDR3 region: CASSPGTSNEQFF. The CDR3 DNA sequence: TGTGCCAGCAGTCCGGGGACTAGCAATGAGCAGTTCTTC. The V and J genes are TRBV27 and TRBJ2-1; 8 bases align to TRBD2. Germline V lookup: CDR1 MNHEY, CDR2 SMNVEV (reference sequence). The CDR3 consists of 13 residues. V shed 5 bases and J 6 bases; nucleotides not matched to a gene: 3.

V is TRBV27 and J is TRBJ2-7, with a weak D call TRBD1 (5 bases). In germline, CDR1 is MNHEY, CDR2 SMNVEV (reference sequence). The CDR3 has 14 residues. V shed 7 bases and J shed 4 bases, with 17 bases lying between them. The CDR3 region has the DNA TGTGCCAGCACTCCCTCCTGGGGCGGATACGAGCAGTACTTC. Residues: CASTPSWGGYEQYF.

This chain uses TRBV5-4 with TRBJ2-5; 10 bases match TRBD2. With 9 bases clipped from V and 4 bases from J, the junction kept 6 bases outside the gene matches. Germline V CDR1 and CDR2: SGHNT, YYREEE (reference sequence). The CDR3 consists of 13 residues. CDR3: CATVAGGGETQYF. The CDR3 coding sequence is TGTGCCACTGTAGCGGGAGGAGGAGAGACCCAGTACTTC.

V is TRBV19 and J is TRBJ2-1; unclear D gene. The CDR3 runs 10 residues. Germline V gene sequence: CDR1 LNHDA, CDR2 SQIVND (reference sequence). Trimming shortened V by 9 bases and J by 8 bases, and 8 bases separated the two germline ends. The CDR3 spells CARLYDEQFF. CDR3 bases: TGTGCCAGACTGTACGATGAGCAGTTCTTC.

J is TRBJ2-1 and V is TRBV3-1 (or the pseudogene TRBV3-2); 7 bases are shared with TRBD2. Trimming at V came to 0 bases and at J to 9 bases, leaving 20 bases not matched to a gene. The CDR3 has 19 amino acids. Looked up from germline, CDR1 is LGHDT and CDR2 is YNNKEL (reference sequence). CDR3 protein: CASSQDMNPSSGINSEQFF. CDR3 DNA: TGTGCCAGCAGCCAAGATATGAACCCCAGCAGCGGGATAAATAGTGAGCAGTTCTTC.

The chain has TRBV6-2 or TRBV6-3 and TRBJ1-1; tentatively, D is TRBD1 (6 bases). The germline V gene has CDR1 MNHEY and CDR2 SVGEGT. V was trimmed by 4 bases and J by 3 bases, leaving 9 bases between them. This CDR3 region has 13 residues. DNA for the CDR3: TGTGCCAGCAGTTTCGGACAGTACACTGAAGCTTTCTTT. Amino acid sequence: CASSFGQYTEAFF.

The chain uses TRBV28 and TRBJ1-5; D might be TRBD1 (6 bases). The germline gives CDR1 MDHEN, CDR2 SYDVKM. CDR3 length: 15 residues. Trimming shortened V by 5 bases and J by 6 bases, and 17 bases separated the two germline ends. CDR3 loop: CASSGTWTVTQPQHF. The CDR3 DNA is TGTGCCAGCAGTGGAACCTGGACAGTCACTCAGCCCCAGCATTTT. Filled out from reference TRBV28 and TRBJ1-5, the complete variable domain reads DVKVTQSSRYLVKRTGEKVFLECVQDMDHENMFWYRQDPGLGLRLIYFSYDVKMKEKGDIPEGYSVSREKKERFSLILESASTNQTSMYLCASSGTWTVTQPQHFGDGTRLSIL.

V and J are TRBV12-3 or TRBV12-4 and TRBJ1-6; D unclear. V lost 1 base to trimming and J lost 8 bases, with 6 bases between them. This CDR3 contains 13 residues. The CDR3 spells CASSLGADSPLHF. The CDR3 DNA follows: TGTGCCAGCAGTTTAGGGGCCGATTCACCCCTCCACTTT.